Listed below are T cell receptor beta chains from one sample, sequenced in a study of T cell repertoires in cytomegalovirus infection. TCRdb analysed the reads with MiXCR anew, one entry per CDR3 protein. The sample lists about 770,000 distinct CDR3 sequences; 25% to 35% were seen once. Their antigens remain unidentified. The material sequenced was cultured CD8+ T cells from PBMCs, taken from culture after CMV antigen stimulation. Receptor source: a human donor in good health (CMV status not recorded). Some clones in this sample may be carry-over from other donors' samples. The CDR3 runs from the conserved cysteine through the conserved F or W. D genes are given only for firm matches. Clone sizes are given selectively: once, few, many, or a class where the clone is expanded.

cdr3_aa: CASSLGHITGELFF; cdr3_nt: TGTGCCAGCAGCCTGGGACATATCACCGGGGAGCTGTTTTTT; v_call: TRBV7-2; d_call: NA; clone_size: NA; j_call: TRBJ2-2
cdr3_aa: CASSTGVSFDSPLHF; cdr3_nt: TGTGCCAGCAGCACAGGGGTTTCCTTCGATTCACCCCTCCACTTT; v_call: TRBV6-5; d_call: TRBD1; clone_size: NA; j_call: TRBJ1-6
cdr3_aa: CASSFAGAADTQYF; cdr3_nt: TGTGCCAGCAGTTTCGCGGGGGCAGCAGATACGCAGTATTTT; v_call: TRBV12-3/TRBV12-4; d_call: NA; clone_size: few; j_call: TRBJ2-3
cdr3_aa: CASSVAPYEQYF; cdr3_nt: TGTGCCAGCAGTGTAGCCCCCTACGAGCAGTACTTC; v_call: TRBV12-3/TRBV12-4; d_call: NA; clone_size: many; j_call: TRBJ2-7
cdr3_aa: CASSLYLAGEDTQYF; cdr3_nt: TGTGCCAGCAGTTTATACCTAGCGGGGGAGGATACGCAGTATTTT; v_call: TRBV28; d_call: TRBD2; clone_size: medium-sized; j_call: TRBJ2-3
cdr3_aa: CASSYATGPSSGNTIYF; cdr3_nt: TGTGCCAGCAGTTACGCGACAGGGCCTAGCTCTGGAAACACCATATATTTT; v_call: TRBV6-6; d_call: TRBD1; clone_size: NA; j_call: TRBJ1-3
cdr3_aa: CASSLPPEGGLETQYF; cdr3_nt: TGTGCCAGCAGCCTCCCTCCTGAAGGGGGGTTAGAGACCCAGTACTTC; v_call: TRBV7-8; d_call: NA; clone_size: NA; j_call: TRBJ2-5
cdr3_aa: CASSPDAPNYGYTF; cdr3_nt: TGCGCCAGCAGCCCCGACGCACCGAACTATGGCTACACCTTC; v_call: TRBV5-1; d_call: NA; clone_size: NA; j_call: TRBJ1-2
cdr3_aa: CASSQEGSGANVLTF; cdr3_nt: TGTGCCAGCAGCCAAGAAGGTTCTGGGGCCAACGTCCTGACTTTC; v_call: TRBV14; d_call: NA; clone_size: NA; j_call: TRBJ2-6
cdr3_aa: CASSLNSADTQYF; cdr3_nt: TGTGCCAGCAGCCTCAACAGCGCAGATACGCAGTATTTT; v_call: TRBV7-9; d_call: NA; clone_size: NA; j_call: TRBJ2-3
cdr3_aa: CATSSLDRGDGAFF; cdr3_nt: TGTGCCACCAGCAGCCTGGACAGGGGGGACGGAGCTTTCTTT; v_call: TRBV15; d_call: TRBD1; clone_size: NA; j_call: TRBJ1-1
cdr3_aa: CASTKAAGGRSNQAQHF; cdr3_nt: TGTGCCAGTACGAAAGCGGCAGGGGGTCGTAGCAATCAGGCCCAGCATTTT; v_call: TRBV19; d_call: TRBD1; clone_size: NA; j_call: TRBJ1-5
cdr3_aa: CASSQRPGQGNSPLHF; cdr3_nt: TGCGCCAGCAGCCAACGTCCGGGACAGGGAAATTCACCCCTCCACTTT; v_call: TRBV4-3; d_call: TRBD1; clone_size: NA; j_call: TRBJ1-6
cdr3_aa: CASRGGAWNTEAFF; cdr3_nt: TGTGCCAGCCGGGGGGGCGCTTGGAACACTGAAGCTTTCTTT; v_call: TRBV7-3; d_call: NA; clone_size: NA; j_call: TRBJ1-1
cdr3_aa: CASSLARTGHYGYTF; cdr3_nt: TGCGCCAGCAGCTTGGCTAGGACAGGGCACTATGGCTACACCTTC; v_call: TRBV5-1; d_call: TRBD1; clone_size: few; j_call: TRBJ1-2
cdr3_aa: CSVKGQPNYGYTF; cdr3_nt: TGCAGCGTTAAGGGACAGCCTAACTATGGCTACACCTTC; v_call: TRBV29-1; d_call: TRBD1; clone_size: NA; j_call: TRBJ1-2
cdr3_aa: CASSDNHGSEQYF; cdr3_nt: TGTGCCAGCAGTGATAATCACGGAAGTGAGCAGTACTTC; v_call: TRBV6-1; d_call: NA; clone_size: NA; j_call: TRBJ2-7
cdr3_aa: CASSLAATYQETQYF; cdr3_nt: TGTGCCAGCAGCTTAGCGGCTACGTACCAAGAGACCCAGTACTTC; v_call: TRBV7-9; d_call: NA; clone_size: NA; j_call: TRBJ2-5
cdr3_aa: CASLGTPGLSPAPDTQYF; cdr3_nt: TGTGCCAGCCTGGGCACACCGGGACTCAGTCCCGCCCCAGATACGCAGTATTTT; v_call: TRBV28; d_call: NA; clone_size: few; j_call: TRBJ2-3
cdr3_aa: CASSPQGGGNIEAFF; cdr3_nt: TGTGCCAGCAGTCCCCAGGGAGGTGGAAATATTGAAGCTTTCTTT; v_call: TRBV27; d_call: NA; clone_size: NA; j_call: TRBJ1-1
cdr3_aa: CASSLKTYYEQYF; cdr3_nt: TGCGCCAGCAGCTTGAAGACCTACTACGAGCAGTACTTC; v_call: TRBV5-1; d_call: NA; clone_size: NA; j_call: TRBJ2-7
cdr3_aa: CASSQPWTGGITGELFF; cdr3_nt: TGTGCCAGCAGCCAACCTTGGACAGGGGGAATAACCGGGGAGCTGTTTTTT; v_call: TRBV4-2; d_call: TRBD1; clone_size: few; j_call: TRBJ2-2
cdr3_aa: CASSFGTGYSPLHF; cdr3_nt: TGTGCCAGCAGTTTCGGGACAGGGTATTCACCCCTCCACTTT; v_call: TRBV27; d_call: TRBD1; clone_size: NA; j_call: TRBJ1-6
cdr3_aa: CASSLGVGQGNYEQYF; cdr3_nt: TGTGCCAGCAGCTTAGGAGTTGGGCAGGGAAATTACGAGCAGTACTTC; v_call: TRBV7-9; d_call: NA; clone_size: NA; j_call: TRBJ2-7
cdr3_aa: CATMTLLFYNEQFF; cdr3_nt: TGTGCCACGATGACACTACTTTTCTACAATGAGCAGTTCTTC; v_call: TRBV24-1; d_call: NA; clone_size: NA; j_call: TRBJ2-1
cdr3_aa: CASSQPRETQYF; cdr3_nt: TGTGCCAGCAGCCAACCGCGGGAGACCCAGTACTTC; v_call: TRBV7-9; d_call: NA; clone_size: NA; j_call: TRBJ2-5
cdr3_aa: CASRRGLAGTGGTQYF; cdr3_nt: TGTGCCAGCAGGCGGGGACTAGCGGGGACAGGTGGGACCCAGTACTTC; v_call: TRBV6-2/TRBV6-3; d_call: TRBD2; clone_size: few; j_call: TRBJ2-5
cdr3_aa: CATSSRGGTEAFF; cdr3_nt: TGTGCCACCAGCTCCCGCGGGGGGACTGAAGCTTTCTTT; v_call: TRBV15; d_call: NA; clone_size: NA; j_call: TRBJ1-1
cdr3_aa: CASSPVESSYNEQFF; cdr3_nt: TGCGCCAGCAGCCCCGTTGAGAGCTCCTACAATGAGCAGTTCTTC; v_call: TRBV4-1; d_call: NA; clone_size: few; j_call: TRBJ2-1
cdr3_aa: CASSSQDRGYQETQYF; cdr3_nt: TGTGCCAGCAGTTCCCAGGACAGGGGGTACCAAGAGACCCAGTACTTC; v_call: TRBV27; d_call: TRBD1; clone_size: few; j_call: TRBJ2-5
cdr3_aa: CASSLGAVGGEQFF; cdr3_nt: TGTGCCAGCAGCTTAGGAGCTGTAGGTGGGGAGCAGTTCTTC; v_call: TRBV7-6; d_call: NA; clone_size: many; j_call: TRBJ2-1
cdr3_aa: CASRASGEQETQYF; cdr3_nt: TGTGCCAGCAGAGCCAGCGGGGAACAAGAGACCCAGTACTTC; v_call: TRBV12-3/TRBV12-4; d_call: TRBD2; clone_size: NA; j_call: TRBJ2-5
cdr3_aa: CASSLMAGGYNEQFF; cdr3_nt: TGTGCCAGCAGCTTAATGGCGGGGGGGTACAATGAGCAGTTCTTC; v_call: TRBV7-8; d_call: TRBD2; clone_size: many; j_call: TRBJ2-1
cdr3_aa: CASSLPGMLDTIYF; cdr3_nt: TGTGCCAGCAGCCTCCCGGGGATGCTTGACACCATATATTTT; v_call: TRBV7-2; d_call: NA; clone_size: NA; j_call: TRBJ1-3
cdr3_aa: CASSLPLTSGNTDTQYF; cdr3_nt: TGTGCCAGCAGCTTACCCCTGACTAGCGGAAACACAGATACGCAGTATTTT; v_call: TRBV7-2; d_call: TRBD2; clone_size: many; j_call: TRBJ2-3
cdr3_aa: CASWSGETQYF; cdr3_nt: TGTGCCAGTTGGTCGGGAGAGACCCAGTACTTC; v_call: TRBV6-6; d_call: NA; clone_size: few; j_call: TRBJ2-5
cdr3_aa: CASSSPTSGATDTGELFF; cdr3_nt: TGTGCCAGCAGCTCCCCGACTAGCGGGGCCACGGACACCGGGGAGCTGTTTTTT; v_call: TRBV11-3; d_call: TRBD2; clone_size: few; j_call: TRBJ2-2
cdr3_aa: CASSIEGSGGGNEQFF; cdr3_nt: TGTGCCAGTAGTATAGAAGGTAGCGGGGGTGGGAATGAGCAGTTCTTC; v_call: TRBV19; d_call: TRBD2; clone_size: NA; j_call: TRBJ2-1